This is a list of T cell receptor beta chains from one sample in a study of blood T cell repertoires in COVID-19. TCRdb's table, derived via immunoSEQ multiplex PCR, lists solely in-frame clones and lacks some. The table shows about 98,000 clones, with about 89% occurring only once. What was sequenced was peripheral blood. These TCRs come from a man between 45 and 60 years old with acute or convalescent COVID-19. CDR3s include the opening cysteine and the closing phenylalanine or tryptophan. The D gene is left open where the match is weak. The size of a clone is reported for some rows only, either as once, few or many, or as a class for expanded clones.

cdr3_length	v_call	d_call	clone_size	j_call	cdr3_aa	cdr3_nt
15	TRBV2	.	.	TRBJ2-7	CASTERAMSAYEQYF	TGTGCCAGCACTGAACGAGCGATGTCTGCCTACGAGCAGTACTTC
14	TRBV27	TRBD2	once	TRBJ2-7	CASKLAGGPYEQYF	TGTGCCAGCAAACTAGCGGGAGGGCCCTACGAGCAGTACTTC
15	TRBV5-6	.	.	TRBJ1-2	CASSQPNPRDYGYTF	TGTGCCAGCAGCCAACCCAACCCGAGGGACTATGGCTACACCTTC
15	TRBV18	.	once	TRBJ1-2	CASSQTQSGNYGYTF	TGTGCCAGCTCACAAACCCAGAGCGGAAACTATGGCTACACCTTC
15	TRBV3-1/TRBV3-2	.	.	TRBJ2-1	CASSQEDRYGGEQFF	TGTGCCAGCAGCCAAGAGGACAGGTACGGGGGTGAGCAGTTCTTC
13	TRBV4-2	.	.	TRBJ1-1	CASRLTENTEAFF	TGTGCCAGCAGGTTGACAGAGAACACTGAAGCTTTCTTT
16	TRBV7-8	TRBD2	.	TRBJ2-3	CASSLISGRGTDTQYF	TGTGCCAGCAGCCTAATTAGCGGGAGGGGCACAGATACGCAGTATTTT
15	TRBV5-5	.	few	TRBJ2-2	CASSLSDRNTGELFF	TGTGCCAGCAGCTTGAGCGACAGGAACACCGGGGAGCTGTTTTTT
12	TRBV12-3/TRBV12-4	.	once	TRBJ1-2	CASSRGTPGYTF	TGTGCCAGCAGTAGGGGAACCCCTGGCTACACCTTC
13	TRBV12-3/TRBV12-4	TRBD1	.	TRBJ2-7	CASRSGQGMKEYF	TGTGCCAGCAGGTCCGGACAGGGGATGAAGGAGTACTTC